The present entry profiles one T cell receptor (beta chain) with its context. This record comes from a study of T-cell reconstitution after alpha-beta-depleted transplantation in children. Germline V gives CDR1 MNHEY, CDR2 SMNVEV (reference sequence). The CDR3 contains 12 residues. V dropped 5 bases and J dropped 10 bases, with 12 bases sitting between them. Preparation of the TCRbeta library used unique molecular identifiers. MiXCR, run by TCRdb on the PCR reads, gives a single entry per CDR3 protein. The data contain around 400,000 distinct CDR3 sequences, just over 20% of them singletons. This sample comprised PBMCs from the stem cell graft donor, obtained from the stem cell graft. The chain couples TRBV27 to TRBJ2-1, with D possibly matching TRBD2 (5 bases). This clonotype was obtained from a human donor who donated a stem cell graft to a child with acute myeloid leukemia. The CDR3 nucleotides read TGTGCCAGCAGTCCCGGACTCAACGAGCAGTTCTTC. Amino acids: CASSPGLNEQFF.